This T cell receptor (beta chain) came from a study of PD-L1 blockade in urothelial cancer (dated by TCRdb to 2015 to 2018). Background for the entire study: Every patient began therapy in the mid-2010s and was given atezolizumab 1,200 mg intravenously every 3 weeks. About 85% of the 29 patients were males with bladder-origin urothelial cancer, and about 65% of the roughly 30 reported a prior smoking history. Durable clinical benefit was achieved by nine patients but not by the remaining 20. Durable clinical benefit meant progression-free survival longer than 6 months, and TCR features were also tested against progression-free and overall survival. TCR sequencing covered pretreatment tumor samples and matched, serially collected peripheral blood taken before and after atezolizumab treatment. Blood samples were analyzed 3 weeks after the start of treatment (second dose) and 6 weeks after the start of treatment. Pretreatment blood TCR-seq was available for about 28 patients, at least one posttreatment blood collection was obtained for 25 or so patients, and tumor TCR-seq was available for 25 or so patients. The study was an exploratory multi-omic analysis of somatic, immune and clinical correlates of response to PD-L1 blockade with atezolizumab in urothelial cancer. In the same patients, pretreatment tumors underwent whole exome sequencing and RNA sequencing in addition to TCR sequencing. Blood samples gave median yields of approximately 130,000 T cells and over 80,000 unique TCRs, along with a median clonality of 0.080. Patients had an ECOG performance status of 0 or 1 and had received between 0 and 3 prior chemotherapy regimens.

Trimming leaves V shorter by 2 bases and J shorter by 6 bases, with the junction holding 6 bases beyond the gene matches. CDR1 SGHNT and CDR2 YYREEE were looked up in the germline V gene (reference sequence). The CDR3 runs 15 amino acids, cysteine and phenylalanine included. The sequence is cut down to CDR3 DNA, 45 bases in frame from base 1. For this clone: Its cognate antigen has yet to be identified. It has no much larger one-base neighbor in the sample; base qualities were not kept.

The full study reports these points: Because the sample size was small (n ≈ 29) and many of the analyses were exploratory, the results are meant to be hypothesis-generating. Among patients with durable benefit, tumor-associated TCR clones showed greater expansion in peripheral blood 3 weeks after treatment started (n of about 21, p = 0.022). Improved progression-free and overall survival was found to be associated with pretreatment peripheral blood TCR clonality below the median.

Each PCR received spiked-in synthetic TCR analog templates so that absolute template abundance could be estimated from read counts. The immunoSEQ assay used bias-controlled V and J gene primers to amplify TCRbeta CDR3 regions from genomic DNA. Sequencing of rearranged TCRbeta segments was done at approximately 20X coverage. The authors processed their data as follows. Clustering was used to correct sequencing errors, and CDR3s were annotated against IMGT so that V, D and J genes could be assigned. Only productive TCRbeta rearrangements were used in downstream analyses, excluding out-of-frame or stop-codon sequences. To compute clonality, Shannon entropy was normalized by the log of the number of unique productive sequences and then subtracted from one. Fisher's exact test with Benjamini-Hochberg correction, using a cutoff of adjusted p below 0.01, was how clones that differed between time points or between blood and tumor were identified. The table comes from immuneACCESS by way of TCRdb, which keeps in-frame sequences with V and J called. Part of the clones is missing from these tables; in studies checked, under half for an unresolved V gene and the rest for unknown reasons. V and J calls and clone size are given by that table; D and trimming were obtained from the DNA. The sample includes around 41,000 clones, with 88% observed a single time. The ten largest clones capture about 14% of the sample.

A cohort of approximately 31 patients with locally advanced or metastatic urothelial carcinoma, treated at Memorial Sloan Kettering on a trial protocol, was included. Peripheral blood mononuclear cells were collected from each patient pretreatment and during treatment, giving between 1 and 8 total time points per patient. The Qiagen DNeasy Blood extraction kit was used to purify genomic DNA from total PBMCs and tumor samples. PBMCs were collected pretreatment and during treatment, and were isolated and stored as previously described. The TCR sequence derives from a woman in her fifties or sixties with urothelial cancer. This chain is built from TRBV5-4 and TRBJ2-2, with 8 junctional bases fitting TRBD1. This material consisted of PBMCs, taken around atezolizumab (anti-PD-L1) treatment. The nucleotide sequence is TGTGCCAGCAGCTTCGAACAGGGGGGCGCCGGGGAGCTGTTTTTT. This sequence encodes CASSFEQGGAGELFF.